This T cell receptor (beta chain) was profiled in a study of beta chain features in type 1 diabetes. TCRB transcripts that were expressed got sequenced, as all of the isolated RNA had been reverse transcribed. Regulatory, naive and central memory T cell samples averaged roughly 3.5 million reads. Profiling relied on immunoSEQ multiplex PCR, and the TCRdb table lists in-frame clones only, not all of them. This table has roughly 150,000 clones, around 8.3% appearing once. Overall study findings and caveats: The study found moderately but significantly shorter TCRB CDR3s in all four CD4+ subsets of Type 1 diabetes patients.

The germline V gene encodes CDR1 PRHDT and CDR2 FYEKMQ (reference sequence). This CDR3 contains 17 residues. V shed 4 bases and J 0 bases; nucleotides not matched to a gene: 5. The sample holds one count of this clone. The target antigen is unknown. Sequenced material: central memory CD4+ T cells from blood. The TCR originated in a woman under 30 with type 1 diabetes. The chain combines TRBV13 with TRBJ2-2, with 10 bases matching TRBD2. CDR3 residues: CASSSPGLAANTGELFF. The CDR3, as DNA: TGTGCCAGCAGCTCCCCCGGACTAGCGGCGAACACCGGGGAGCTGTTTTTT.